Sequencing of this TCR beta chain was carried out in a study of T cell responses to AZD1222 COVID-19 vaccine. General study findings and limits: Baseline seropositivity characterized only a handful of AZD1222 recipients. Clonal diversity may have been underestimated, and the donors were mostly white British, with more females than males. Elevations in Spike-specific TCR breadth and depth followed administration of two AZD1222 doses.

Per the germline V gene, CDR1 is SGHTA and CDR2 is FQGNSA. The CDR3 length is 14 residues. V was cut by 2 bases and J by 2 bases, with 9 bases left in between. Data came from immunoSEQ multiplex PCR; TCRdb stores just in-frame clones and leaves some out. The table lists roughly 60,000 clones, over 60% of them singletons, with roughly 4% in the top ten. This clone was observed a handful of times. The antigen remains undetermined. This chain links TRBV7-2 with TRBJ1-1; D is unresolved. The clonotype comes from an adult who received the AZD1222 COVID-19 vaccine. Specimen: peripheral blood, collected 28 days after the second AZD1222 dose. CDR3 in amino acids: CASSLWAANTEAFF. For the CDR3, the DNA is TGTGCCAGCAGCTTATGGGCAGCCAACACTGAAGCTTTCTTT.